Following are 7 T cell receptor beta chains from one sample sequenced in a study of CD8 T cells in Susac syndrome. Reverse transcription of roughly 0.5 to 1 ug RNA was performed with random hexamers. Via MiXCR, TCRdb re-called the immunoSEQ multiplex PCR reads, giving one row per CDR3 protein. The sample has around 180,000 distinct CDR3 sequences; more than 90% are singletons. Material for sequencing was CD4+ T cells from PBMCs. These receptors all come from a human donor with multiple sclerosis.

The rearrangement links TRBV7-9 to TRBJ2-3; no firm D call. The CDR3 covers 16 residues. Germline-derived CDR1 and CDR2 are SEHNR and FQNEAQ (reference sequence). Trimming shortened V by 2 bases and J by 0 bases, and 12 bases separated the two germline ends. CDR3 DNA: TGTGCCAGCAGCTTAACCACTTCCTCTAGCACAGATACGCAGTATTTT. This translates into CASSLTTSSSTDTQYF. The whole variable domain, remainder taken from reference TRBV7-9 and TRBJ2-3, is DTGVSQNPRHKITKRGQNVTFRCDPISEHNRLYWYRQTLGQGPEFLTYFQNEAQLEKSRLLSDRFSAERPKGSFSTLEIQRTEQGDSAMYLCASSLTTSSSTDTQYFGPGTRLTVL.

The chain recombines TRBV24-1 with TRBJ1-1; D gene unclear. Germline lookup yields CDR1 KGHDR and CDR2 SFDVKD. Trimming cost V 3 bases and J 1 base, with 5 bases left between them. This CDR3 comprises 13 residues. CDR3 coding DNA: TGTGCCACCAGTGATGAGAAGAACACTGAAGCTTTCTTT. Translating gives CATSDEKNTEAFF.

The chain uses TRBV30 and TRBJ1-2, with D hard to call. V dropped 5 bases and J dropped 7 bases, with 11 bases sitting between them. Germline V gives CDR1 GTSNPN, CDR2 SVGIG (reference sequence). The CDR3 totals 11 residues. The CDR3 DNA is TGTGCCTGGTGGACCCTGCTTGGCTACACCTTC. It encodes CAWWTLLGYTF.

This chain links TRBV4-2 with TRBJ2-6; possible D gene TRBD1, 5 bases. The V and J ends lost 0 bases and 0 bases respectively, with 9 bases between them. Germline CDR1 is LGHNA and CDR2 is YNFKEQ. The CDR3 contains 17 residues. CDR3 DNA: TGTGCCAGCAGCCAAGAAGGGGCCGCCTCTGGGGCCAACGTCCTGACTTTC. Translated, it gives CASSQEGAASGANVLTF.

This sequence joins TRBV20-1 and TRBJ1-5; D may be TRBD1 (6 bases). CDR1 and CDR2 from the germline V gene are DFQATT and SNEGSKA (reference sequence). Trimming pared 4 bases from V and 8 bases from J, leaving 18 bases between. The CDR3 has 14 amino acids. CDR3 sequence reads: CSAKGGGGGEPQHF. DNA for the CDR3: TGCAGTGCTAAAGGAGGAGGAGGGGGGGAGCCCCAGCATTTT.

The chain has TRBV18 and TRBJ2-7, with 8 bases that match TRBD1. CDR1 and CDR2 (germline): KGHSH, LQKENI. Unmatched junction bases numbered 7, after V lost 6 bases and J lost 6 bases. The CDR3 spans 13 residues. The CDR3 reads CASSSRTGGEQYF. In nucleotides, the CDR3 is TGTGCCAGCTCCTCCAGAACAGGGGGCGAGCAGTACTTC.

J is TRBJ1-5 and V is TRBV20-1; D remains unclear. The CDR3 covers 13 residues. Trimming took off 0 bases at V and 11 bases at J, with 14 bases between the two ends. Germline V gene data show CDR1 as DFQATT and CDR2 as SNEGSKA (reference sequence). The CDR3 loop reads CSARDPYGETQHF. The CDR3 DNA follows: TGCAGTGCTAGAGATCCTTATGGCGAGACCCAGCATTTT.